This T cell receptor (beta chain) was identified during a study of cytomegalovirus exposure and HLA in healthy donors. The PCR used 60 Vbeta and 13 Jbeta primers. Sequenced by immunoSEQ multiplex PCR; TCRdb stores in-frame clones only, minus some. The sample lists about 98,000 clones; over 60% were seen once. V gave up 1 base and J gave up 6 bases, with 11 bases separating them. The CDR3 has 14 amino acids. In germline, CDR1 is SGHVS, CDR2 FQNEAQ. The sequence was collected from a human donor in good health. The sample consisted of PBMCs. V is TRBV7-8 and J is TRBJ2-3; D is uncertain. This CDR3 is CASSLEQHADTQYF. DNA of the CDR3: TGTGCCAGCAGCTTAGAACAGCACGCGGATACGCAGTATTTT. The complete variable domain, with remaining parts taken from reference TRBV7-8 and TRBJ2-3, reads GAGVSQSPRYKVAKRGQDVALRCDPISGHVSLFWYQQALGQGPEFLTYFQNEAQLDKSGLPSDRFFAERPEGSVSTLKIQRTQQEDSAVYLCASSLEQHADTQYFGPGTRLTVL.